These 6 T cell receptor beta chains were sequenced from one sample in a study of human T cells and chemical hapten exposure. Indicated time point: pre-sensitization, week 0. The treatment: therapeutic diphenylcyclopropenone sensitization with weekly scalp DPC. TCRdb re-called the RACE reads through MiXCR, storing one row per CDR3 protein. The data hold about 380,000 distinct CDR3 sequences, with 4.5% to 6% observed a single time. Sample: whole blood, taken in connection with sensitization to the hapten diphenylcyclopropenone (DPC). The receptors shown here come from a woman in her forties or fifties with alopecia areata. Some clones in this sample may be carry-over from other donors' samples.

The chain carries TRBV11-1 and TRBJ1-1; the match to TRBD1 covers 9 bases. The germline gives CDR1 SGHAT, CDR2 FQDESV (reference sequence). CDR3 length: 15 residues. With 6 bases clipped from V and 0 bases from J, the junction kept 5 bases outside the gene matches. The CDR3 region is CASSSTGGLNTEAFF. For the CDR3, the DNA is TGTGCCAGCAGTTCTACAGGGGGCCTGAACACTGAAGCTTTCTTT.

This clonotype was detected many times. The chain links TRBV5-1 to TRBJ1-1; D might be TRBD1 (6 bases). Deletions cut 4 bases from V and 6 bases from J, with 13 bases between. The CDR3 extends over 13 amino acids. Germline CDR1 reads SGHRS; CDR2 reads YFSETQ. The CDR3 DNA reads as TGCGCCAGCAGCACCGACAGGTTGTCTGAAGCTTTCTTT. Translated, it gives CASSTDRLSEAFF.

This clonotype occurred a few times. The V call is TRBV6-5, the J call TRBJ2-1; 11 bases are a match to TRBD2. Germline assignment: CDR1 MNHEY and CDR2 SVGAGI. J lost 8 bases, V lost 5 bases, and 5 bases had no gene match. There are 14 residues in the CDR3. CDR3 sequence (DNA): TGTGCCAGCAGTCTTAGCGGGAGGGCCTATGAGCAGTTCTTC. As protein: CASSLSGRAYEQFF.

This clonotype was seen at least ten times. The V gene is TRBV7-6, the J gene TRBJ1-1, with TRBD1 identical over 7 bases. V was clipped by 1 base and J by 2 bases; unmatched bases: 4. Germline V CDR1 and CDR2: SGHVS, FNYEAQ. This CDR3 is 15 amino acids long. The CDR3 region has the DNA TGTGCCAGCAGCTTAGGGGACAGACATAACACTGAAGCTTTCTTT. Protein product: CASSLGDRHNTEAFF. The entire variable domain, with the rest obtained from reference TRBV7-6 and TRBJ1-1, is as follows: GAGVSQSPRYKVTKRGQDVALRCDPISGHVSLYWYRQALGQGPEFLTYFNYEAQQDKSGLPNDRFSAERPEGSISTLTIQRTEQRDSAMYRCASSLGDRHNTEAFFGQGTRLTVV.

This clonotype was counted between two and nine times. This chain links TRBV12-3 or TRBV12-4 with TRBJ2-7; weak D call: TRBD1 (5 bases). The CDR3 loop spans 13 amino acids. V lost 4 bases to trimming and J lost 7 bases, with 14 bases between them. CDR3 sequence reads: CASSSRASVEQYF. DNA for the CDR3: TGTGCCAGCAGTTCCAGGGCCTCGGTGGAGCAGTACTTC.

The gene calls are TRBV12-3 or TRBV12-4 and TRBJ1-5; tentatively, D is TRBD1 (5 bases). The V and J ends lost 5 bases and 3 bases respectively, with 8 bases between them. This CDR3 region has 13 residues. CDR3 protein: CASSHGHNQPQHF. The CDR3 bases are TGTGCCAGCAGTCATGGACACAATCAGCCCCAGCATTTT.